One sample yielded the 5 T cell receptor beta chains listed below, sequenced in a study of multiple sclerosis patients with progressive multifocal leukoencephalopathy. Time point here: before natalizumab initiation. Profiled with immunoSEQ multiplex PCR; TCRdb holds only in-frame clones, not every one. The table records approximately 26,000 clones, 70% to 90% of them present only once. What was sequenced was PBMCs. These TCRs come from a human donor with multiple sclerosis.

This rearrangement joins TRBV5-4 to TRBJ2-2; 13 positions match TRBD2. Germline V gene data show CDR1 as SGHNT and CDR2 as YYREEE (reference sequence). V shed 7 bases, J shed 4 bases, and the junction held 7 bases outside the gene matches. The CDR3 has 16 residues. The CDR3 DNA reads as TGTGCCAGCCGGAATAGGACTAGCGGGGGCACCGGGGAGCTGTTTTTT. Its translation is CASRNRTSGGTGELFF. Using reference TRBV5-4 and TRBJ2-2 for the parts outside the CDR3, the full variable domain is ETGVTQSPTHLIKTRGQQVTLRCSSQSGHNTVSWYQQALGQGPQFIFQYYREEENGRGNFPPRFSGLQFPNYSSELNVNALELDDSALYLCASRNRTSGGTGELFFGEGSRLTVL.

The J gene is TRBJ2-3, the V gene TRBV28; the match to TRBD2 covers 14 bases. CDR3 length: 17 residues. The V segment lost 2 bases and the J segment 2 bases; nucleotides outside the gene matches: 3. CDR1 is MDHEN, CDR2 SYDVKM, per germline. CDR3: CASSLGTSGGFTDTQYF. CDR3 sequence (DNA): TGTGCCAGCAGTTTAGGGACTAGCGGGGGATTCACAGATACGCAGTATTTT.

The chain combines TRBV6-5 with TRBJ2-4, with D hard to call. Trimming left V 6 bases short and J 9 bases short, with 15 bases between. Germline V gives CDR1 MNHEY, CDR2 SVGAGI. This CDR3 has 13 residues. The CDR3 reads CASSQPLTGIQYF. In nucleotides, the CDR3 is TGTGCCAGCAGCCAGCCGTTAACGGGCATTCAGTACTTC.

Worth noting for this clone: Other DNA sequences in the sample encode the same CDR3. V gene TRBV11-2 combines with J gene TRBJ2-7; D gene ambiguous. The CDR3 has 17 residues. V was clipped by 5 bases and J by 2 bases, with 22 bases between them. Germline V gene data show CDR1 as SGHAT and CDR2 as FQNNGV. The CDR3 reads CASSHLGESGVPYEQYF. The CDR3 DNA reads as TGTGCCAGCAGCCACCTAGGAGAATCGGGCGTACCCTACGAGCAGTACTTC.

V is TRBV18 and J is TRBJ2-7; 9 nucleotides align to TRBD1. CDR1 and CDR2 (germline): KGHSH, LQKENI. The trim removed 0 bases at V and 8 bases at J, leaving 11 bases unmatched. The CDR3 runs to 16 residues. CDR3 DNA sequence: TGTGCCAGCTCACCACCTGTAGTGACAGGGGGGCTCAAGCAGTACTTC. Its protein product is CASSPPVVTGGLKQYF.